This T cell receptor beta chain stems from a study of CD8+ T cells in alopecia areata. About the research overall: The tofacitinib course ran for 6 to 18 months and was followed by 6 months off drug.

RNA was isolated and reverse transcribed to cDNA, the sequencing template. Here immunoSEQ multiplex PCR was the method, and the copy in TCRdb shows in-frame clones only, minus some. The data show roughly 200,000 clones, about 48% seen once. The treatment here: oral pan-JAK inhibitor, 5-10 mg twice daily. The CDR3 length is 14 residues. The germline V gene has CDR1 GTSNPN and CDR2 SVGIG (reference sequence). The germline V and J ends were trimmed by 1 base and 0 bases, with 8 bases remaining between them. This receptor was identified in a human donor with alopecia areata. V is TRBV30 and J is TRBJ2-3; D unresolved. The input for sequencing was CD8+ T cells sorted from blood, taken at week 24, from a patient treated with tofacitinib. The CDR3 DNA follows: TGTGCCTGGAGTGCTGATTCTAGCACAGATACGCAGTATTTT. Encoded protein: CAWSADSSTDTQYF. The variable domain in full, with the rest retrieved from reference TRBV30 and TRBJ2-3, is SQTIHQWPATLVQPVGSPLSLECTVEGTSNPNLYWYRQAAGRGLQLLFYSVGIGQISSEVPQNLSASRPQDRQFILSSKKLLLSDSGFYLCAWSADSSTDTQYFGPGTRLTVL.